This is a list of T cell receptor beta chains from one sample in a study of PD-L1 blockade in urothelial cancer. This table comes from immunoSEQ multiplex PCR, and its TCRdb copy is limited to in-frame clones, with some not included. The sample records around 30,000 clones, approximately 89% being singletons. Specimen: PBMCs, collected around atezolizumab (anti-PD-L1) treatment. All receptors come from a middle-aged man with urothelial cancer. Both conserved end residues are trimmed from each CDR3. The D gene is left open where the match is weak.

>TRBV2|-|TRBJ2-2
ASTKGTSPNTGELF
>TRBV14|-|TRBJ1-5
ASSQDLGQPQH
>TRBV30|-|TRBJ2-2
AWERLDTGELF
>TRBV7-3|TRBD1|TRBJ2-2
ASSLSTGQGRTGELF
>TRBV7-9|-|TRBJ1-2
ASSLATRAYGYT
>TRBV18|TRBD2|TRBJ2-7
ASSPTGGSYEQY
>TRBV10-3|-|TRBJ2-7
AISGTETHYEQY
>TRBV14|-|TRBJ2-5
ASSQDRLGGETQY
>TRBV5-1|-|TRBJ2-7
ASSPGPSYEQY
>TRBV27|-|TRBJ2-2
ASRRTGELF
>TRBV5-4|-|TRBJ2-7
ASSKIGQTFYEQY
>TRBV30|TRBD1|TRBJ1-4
AWSSRDRINEKLF
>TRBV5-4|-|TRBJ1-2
ASSPRDLYGYT
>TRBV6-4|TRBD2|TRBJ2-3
ASSPQERDTDTQY
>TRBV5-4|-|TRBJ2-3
ASSWDNTDTQY
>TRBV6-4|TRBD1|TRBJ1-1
ASSDQDRGDTEAF
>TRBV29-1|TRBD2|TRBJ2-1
SHRGGSYNEQF
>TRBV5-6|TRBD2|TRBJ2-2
ASSSGLVNTGELF
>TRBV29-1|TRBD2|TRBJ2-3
SVDRGRGTDTQY
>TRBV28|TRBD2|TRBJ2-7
ASSPRLAGGSRSEQY
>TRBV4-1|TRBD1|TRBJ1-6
ASSQVLRTGTNSPLH
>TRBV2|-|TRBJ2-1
ASSESGTLPDEQF
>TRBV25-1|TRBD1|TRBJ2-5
ASRTGAETQY